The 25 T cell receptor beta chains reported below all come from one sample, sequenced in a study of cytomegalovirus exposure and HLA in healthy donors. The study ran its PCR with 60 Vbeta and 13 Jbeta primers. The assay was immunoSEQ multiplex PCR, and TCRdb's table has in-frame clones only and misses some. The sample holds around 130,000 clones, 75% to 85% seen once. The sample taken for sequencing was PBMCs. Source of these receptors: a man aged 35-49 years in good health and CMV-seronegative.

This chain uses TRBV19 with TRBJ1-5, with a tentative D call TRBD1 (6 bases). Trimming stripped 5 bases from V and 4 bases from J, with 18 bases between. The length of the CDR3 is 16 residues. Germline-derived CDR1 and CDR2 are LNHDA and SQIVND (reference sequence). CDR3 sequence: CASSSHRTVRNQPQHF. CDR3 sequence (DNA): TGTGCCAGTAGTTCACACCGGACAGTTCGAAATCAGCCCCAGCATTTT.

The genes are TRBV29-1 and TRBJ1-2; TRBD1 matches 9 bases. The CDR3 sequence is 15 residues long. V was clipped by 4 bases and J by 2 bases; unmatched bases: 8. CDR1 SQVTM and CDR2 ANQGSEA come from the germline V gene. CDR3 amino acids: CSVGGTGSVNYGYTF. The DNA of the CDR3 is TGCAGCGTTGGAGGGACAGGGTCGGTAAACTATGGCTACACCTTC. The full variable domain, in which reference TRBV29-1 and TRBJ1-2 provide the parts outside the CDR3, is SAVISQKPSRDICQRGTSLTIQCQVDSQVTMMFWYRQQPGQSLTLIATANQGSEATYESGFVIDKFPISRPNLTFSTLTVSNMSPEDSSIYLCSVGGTGSVNYGYTFGSGTRLTVV.

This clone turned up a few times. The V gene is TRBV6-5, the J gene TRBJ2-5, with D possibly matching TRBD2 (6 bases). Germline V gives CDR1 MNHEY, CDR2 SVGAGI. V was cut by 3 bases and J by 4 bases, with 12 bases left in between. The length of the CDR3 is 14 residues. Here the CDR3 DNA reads TGTGCCAGCAGTTATATAGGCGGGGCAGAGACCCAGTACTTC. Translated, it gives CASSYIGGAETQYF.

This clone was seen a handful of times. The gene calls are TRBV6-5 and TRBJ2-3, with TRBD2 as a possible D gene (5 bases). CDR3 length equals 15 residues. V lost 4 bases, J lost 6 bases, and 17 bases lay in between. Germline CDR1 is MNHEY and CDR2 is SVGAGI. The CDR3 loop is CASSLGSVLGDTQYF. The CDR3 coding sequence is TGTGCCAGCAGTTTGGGTAGCGTCCTTGGGGATACGCAGTATTTT.

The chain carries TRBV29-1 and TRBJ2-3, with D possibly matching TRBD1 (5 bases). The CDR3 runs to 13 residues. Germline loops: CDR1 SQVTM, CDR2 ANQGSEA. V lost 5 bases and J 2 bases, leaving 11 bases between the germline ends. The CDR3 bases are TGCAGCGTTCTTGGGGCGTTCACAGATACGCAGTATTTT. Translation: CSVLGAFTDTQYF.

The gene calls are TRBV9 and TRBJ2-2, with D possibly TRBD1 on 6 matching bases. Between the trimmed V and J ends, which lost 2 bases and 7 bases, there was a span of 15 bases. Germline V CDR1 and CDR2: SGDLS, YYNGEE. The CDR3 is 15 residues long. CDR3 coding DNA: TGTGCCAGCAGCGTCTCGACACAGGGCCACGGGGAGCTGTTTTTT. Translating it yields CASSVSTQGHGELFF.

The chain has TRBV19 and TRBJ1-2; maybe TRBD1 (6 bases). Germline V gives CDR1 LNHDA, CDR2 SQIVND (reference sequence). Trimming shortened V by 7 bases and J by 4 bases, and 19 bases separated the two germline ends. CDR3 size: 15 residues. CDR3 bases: TGTGCCAGTATACCGGGGGCGGGAGTTGGCTATGGCTACACCTTC. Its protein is CASIPGAGVGYGYTF.

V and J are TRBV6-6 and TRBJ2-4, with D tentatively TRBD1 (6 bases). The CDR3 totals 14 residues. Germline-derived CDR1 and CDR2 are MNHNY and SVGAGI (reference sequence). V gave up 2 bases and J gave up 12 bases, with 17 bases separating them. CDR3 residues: CASSYPQVADSQYF. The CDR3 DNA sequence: TGTGCCAGCAGTTACCCTCAGGTCGCGGACAGTCAGTACTTC.

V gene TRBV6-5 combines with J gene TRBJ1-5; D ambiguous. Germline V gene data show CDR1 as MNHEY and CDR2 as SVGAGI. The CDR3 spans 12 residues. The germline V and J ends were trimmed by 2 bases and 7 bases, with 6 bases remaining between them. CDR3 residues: CASSYQTQPQHF. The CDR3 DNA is TGTGCCAGCAGTTACCAAACACAGCCCCAGCATTTT.

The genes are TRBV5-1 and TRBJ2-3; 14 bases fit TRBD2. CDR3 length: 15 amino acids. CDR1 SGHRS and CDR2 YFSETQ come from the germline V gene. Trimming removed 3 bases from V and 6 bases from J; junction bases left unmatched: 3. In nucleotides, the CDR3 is TGCGCCAGCAGCTCGGGACTAGCGGGAGCCGATACGCAGTATTTT. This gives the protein CASSSGLAGADTQYF. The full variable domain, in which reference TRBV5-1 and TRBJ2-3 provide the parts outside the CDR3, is KAGVTQTPRYLIKTRGQQVTLSCSPISGHRSVSWYQQTPGQGLQFLFEYFSETQRNKGNFPGRFSGRQFSNSRSEMNVSTLELGDSALYLCASSSGLAGADTQYFGPGTRLTVL.

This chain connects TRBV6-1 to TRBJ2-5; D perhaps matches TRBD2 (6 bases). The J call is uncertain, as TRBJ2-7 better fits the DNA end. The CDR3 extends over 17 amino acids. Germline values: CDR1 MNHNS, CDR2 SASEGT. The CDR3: CASSKGLNLGSSYEQYF. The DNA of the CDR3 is TGTGCCAGCAGTAAAGGACTAAACCTTGGGAGTAGCTACGAGCAGTACTTC.

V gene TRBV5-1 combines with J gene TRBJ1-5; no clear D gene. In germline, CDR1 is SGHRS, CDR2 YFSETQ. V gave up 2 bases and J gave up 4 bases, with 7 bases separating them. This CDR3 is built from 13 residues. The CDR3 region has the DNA TGCGCCAGCAGCTTCGGAGAGAATCAGCCCCAGCATTTT. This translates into CASSFGENQPQHF.

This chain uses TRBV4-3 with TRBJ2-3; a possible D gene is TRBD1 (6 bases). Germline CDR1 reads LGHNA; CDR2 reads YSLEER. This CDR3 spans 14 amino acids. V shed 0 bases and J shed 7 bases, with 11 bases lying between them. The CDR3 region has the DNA TGCGCCAGCAGCCAAGAAACAGGGTCCTATACGCAGTATTTT. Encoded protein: CASSQETGSYTQYF.

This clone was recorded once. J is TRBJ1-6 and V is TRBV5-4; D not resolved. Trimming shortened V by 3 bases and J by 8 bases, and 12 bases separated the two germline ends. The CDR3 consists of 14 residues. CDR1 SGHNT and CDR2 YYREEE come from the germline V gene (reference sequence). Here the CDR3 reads CASSSGERDSPLHF. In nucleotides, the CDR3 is TGTGCCAGCAGCTCGGGAGAGCGGGATTCACCCCTCCACTTT.

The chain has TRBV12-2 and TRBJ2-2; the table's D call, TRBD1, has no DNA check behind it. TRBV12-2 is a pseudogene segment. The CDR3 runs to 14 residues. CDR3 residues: CASRLDNDTGELFF. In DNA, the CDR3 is TGTGCAAGTCGCTTAGACAACGACACCGGGGAGCTGTTTTTT.

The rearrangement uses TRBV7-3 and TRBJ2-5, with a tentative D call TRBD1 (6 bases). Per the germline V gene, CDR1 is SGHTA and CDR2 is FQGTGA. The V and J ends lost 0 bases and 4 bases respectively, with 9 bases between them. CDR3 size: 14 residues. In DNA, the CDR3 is TGTGCCAGCAGCTTAACTGGGGGCGGAGAGACCCAGTACTTC. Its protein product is CASSLTGGGETQYF.

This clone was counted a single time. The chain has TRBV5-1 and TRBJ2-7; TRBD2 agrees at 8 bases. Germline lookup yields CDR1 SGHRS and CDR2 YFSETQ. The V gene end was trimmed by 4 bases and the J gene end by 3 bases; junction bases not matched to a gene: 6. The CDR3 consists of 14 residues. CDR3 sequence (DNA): TGCGCCAGCAGCCCGGCGGGGGGCGACTACGAGCAGTACTTC. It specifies CASSPAGGDYEQYF. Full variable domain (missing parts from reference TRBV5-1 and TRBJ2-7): KAGVTQTPRYLIKTRGQQVTLSCSPISGHRSVSWYQQTPGQGLQFLFEYFSETQRNKGNFPGRFSGRQFSNSRSEMNVSTLELGDSALYLCASSPAGGDYEQYFGPGTRLTVT.

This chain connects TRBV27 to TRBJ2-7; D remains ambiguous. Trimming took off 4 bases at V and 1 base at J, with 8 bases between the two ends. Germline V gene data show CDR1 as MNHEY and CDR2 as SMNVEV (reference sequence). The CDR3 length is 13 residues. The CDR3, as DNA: TGTGCCAGCAGTTCCCCCCTTTCCTACGAGCAGTACTTC. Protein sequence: CASSSPLSYEQYF.

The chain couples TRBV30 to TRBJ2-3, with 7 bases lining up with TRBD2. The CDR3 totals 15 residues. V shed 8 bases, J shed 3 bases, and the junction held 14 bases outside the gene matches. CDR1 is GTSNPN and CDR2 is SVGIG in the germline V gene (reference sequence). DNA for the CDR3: TGTGCCCTAATCCTCGCCAGCGGGGAAACAGATACGCAGTATTTT. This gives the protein CALILASGETDTQYF. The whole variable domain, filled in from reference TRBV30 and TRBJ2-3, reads SQTIHQWPATLVQPVGSPLSLECTVEGTSNPNLYWYRQAAGRGLQLLFYSVGIGQISSEVPQNLSASRPQDRQFILSSKKLLLSDSGFYLCALILASGETDTQYFGPGTRLTVL.

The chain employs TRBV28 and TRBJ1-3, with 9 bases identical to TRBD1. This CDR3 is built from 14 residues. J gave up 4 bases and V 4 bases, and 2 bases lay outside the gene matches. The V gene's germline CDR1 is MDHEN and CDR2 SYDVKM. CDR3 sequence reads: CASSYGTGGNTIYF. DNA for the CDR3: TGTGCCAGCAGTTACGGGACAGGGGGAAACACCATATATTTT.

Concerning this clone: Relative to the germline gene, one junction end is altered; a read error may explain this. Written as DNA, the CDR3 is TGTGCCAGCAACTATCAGGGGAGCTCTGGGGCCAACGGCCTGACTTTC. Translation: CASNYQGSSGANGLTF. The J gene is TRBJ2-6, the V gene TRBV7-9, with D perhaps TRBD1 (6 bases). Per the germline V gene, CDR1 is SEHNR and CDR2 is FQNEAQ (reference sequence). This CDR3 has 16 amino acids.

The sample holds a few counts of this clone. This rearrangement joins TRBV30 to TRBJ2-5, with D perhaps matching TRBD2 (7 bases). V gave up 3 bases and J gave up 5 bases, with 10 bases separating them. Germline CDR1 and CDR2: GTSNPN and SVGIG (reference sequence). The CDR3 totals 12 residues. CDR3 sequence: CAWRAGAETQYF. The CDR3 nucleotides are TGTGCCTGGAGGGCGGGGGCGGAGACCCAGTACTTC.

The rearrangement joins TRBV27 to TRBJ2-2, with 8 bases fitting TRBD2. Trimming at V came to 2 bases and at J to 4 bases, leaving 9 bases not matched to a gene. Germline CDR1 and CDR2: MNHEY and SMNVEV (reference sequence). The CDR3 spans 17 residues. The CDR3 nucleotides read TGTGCCAGCAGTTTACTCCCCAGCGGGGGTGTCACCGGGGAGCTGTTTTTT. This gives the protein CASSLLPSGGVTGELFF.

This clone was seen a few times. CDR3: CASSLEQGPNQPQHF. The CDR3 nucleotides are TGTGCCAGCAGTTTAGAACAGGGACCCAATCAGCCCCAGCATTTT. The chain uses TRBV27 and TRBJ1-5, with a weak D call TRBD1 (6 bases). Germline CDR1 is MNHEY and CDR2 is SMNVEV (reference sequence). V shed 2 bases and J shed 3 bases, with 11 bases lying between them. The CDR3 is made up of 15 amino acids.

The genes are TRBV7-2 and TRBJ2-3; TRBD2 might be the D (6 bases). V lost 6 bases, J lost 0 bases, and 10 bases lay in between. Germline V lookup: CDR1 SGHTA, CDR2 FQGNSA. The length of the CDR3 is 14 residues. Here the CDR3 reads CASRILASTDTQYF. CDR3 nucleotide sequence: TGTGCCAGCAGAATTCTAGCGAGCACAGATACGCAGTATTTT.